This note documents a single T cell receptor (beta chain) sequence. Its target is unknown. The data stem from a study of blood T cells in healthy people across ages. Study-wide findings and caveats: Considered underestimates were the diversity estimates obtained from one million T cells.

The use of a sample-barcoded 5' primer and a J-beta primer mix characterized a second PCR of about 7 to 12 cycles. Via MiXCR, TCRdb re-called the 5' RACE reads, giving one row per CDR3 protein. This table holds about 590,000 distinct CDR3 sequences, about 30% found once. Germline V gene lookup returns CDR1 DFQATT and CDR2 SNEGSKA (reference sequence). The CDR3 sequence is 14 residues long. Deletions cut 2 bases from V and 1 base from J, with 11 bases between. Sequencing was carried out using blood. V and J are TRBV20-1 and TRBJ2-5; D might be TRBD1 (6 bases). The sequence was obtained from a woman of 80 years or more in good health. CDR3 sequence reads: CSARTEQGQETQYF. The CDR3 nucleotides read TGCAGTGCTAGAACCGAACAGGGCCAAGAGACCCAGTACTTC.